This TCR beta chain was captured by sequencing in a study of T-cell reconstitution after alpha-beta-depleted transplantation in children (dated by TCRdb to between 2015 and 2016). For the study in its entirety: Using TCR repertoire profiling, the study quantitatively followed how T-cell immune reconstitution unfolded in children after TCRalphabeta/CD19-depleted allogeneic hematopoietic cell transplantation. Findings and caveats that apply to the study as a whole: Apparently early alphabetaT-cell count recovery about two months after transplant reportedly relied on only several hundred rapidly expanded clones derived from non-depleted graft cells. In some patients, high TCRbeta diversity at day 60 was attributed to recipient T cells and intrathymic progenitors that had survived conditioning. Hyperexpanded clone frequencies declined over subsequent months; after one year, T-cell counts and TCRbeta diversity were mostly attributed to newly produced T cells.

The treatment or condition label on this specimen signifies: allogeneic hematopoietic cell transplantation with graft depleted of TCRalphabeta T cells and CD19 B cells. The children who served as transplant recipients had been given grafts of TCRalphabeta/CD19-depleted allogeneic hematopoietic cells. This clonotype has at least ten counts. What this receptor recognizes is not known. Base-call qualities are not available, and no considerably larger clone is one nucleotide away. The protocol used for the library was PCR. Sequencing relied on an Illumina HiSeq 2500. Molecular barcoding was employed in the preparation of TCR libraries, with unique molecular identifiers being used to normalize TCRbeta repertoire quantification. TCRdb reworked the public reads: Q25 trimming with fastp, MiXCR clone assembly, productive beta chains retained. Merged by CDR3 protein, the rows form single entries marked with the most common genes and DNA. The sample table records fewer than 250,000 distinct CDR3 sequences; 17% of these occur just once. The top ten hold roughly two fifths of the sample.

V is trimmed back by 3 bases and J by 3 bases, and the junction contains 12 bases that no gene match accounts for. The CDR3, cysteine through phenylalanine, is 16 amino acids long. Left in the record is the CDR3 DNA by itself, 48 bases read in frame from the first base. CDR1 and CDR2 (SGHKS, YYEKEE) derive from the germline V gene (reference sequence). The source material was PBMCs, mostly from graft donor cells, sampled 360 days after TCRalphabeta/CD19-depleted stem cell transplant. This chain joins TRBV5-5 to TRBJ2-7, with 7 bases aligning to TRBD1. This TCR was recovered from a male patient aged 2 to 10 who had a stem cell transplant for acute lymphoblastic leukemia, so the T cells may come from the graft donor. CDR3 region: CASSSRGRPESYEQYF. The bases are TGTGCCAGCAGCTCGAGGGGGCGCCCGGAAAGCTACGAGCAGTACTTC.